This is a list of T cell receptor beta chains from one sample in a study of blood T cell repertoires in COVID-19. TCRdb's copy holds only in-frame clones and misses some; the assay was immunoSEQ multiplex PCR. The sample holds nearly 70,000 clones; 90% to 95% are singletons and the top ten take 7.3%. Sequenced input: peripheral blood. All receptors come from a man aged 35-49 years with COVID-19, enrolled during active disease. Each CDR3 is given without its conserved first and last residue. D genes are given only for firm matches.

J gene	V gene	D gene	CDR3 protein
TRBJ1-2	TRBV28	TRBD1	ASNQGGSLNYGYT
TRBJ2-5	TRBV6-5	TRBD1	AGDLGTAQETQY
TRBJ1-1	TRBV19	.	ASIGGTGRTEAF
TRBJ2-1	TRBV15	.	ATSSPPLGSSYNEQF
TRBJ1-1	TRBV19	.	ASSKGRSWNTEAF
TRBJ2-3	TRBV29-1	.	SALTGSTDADTQY
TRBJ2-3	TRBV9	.	ASSVAGADTQY
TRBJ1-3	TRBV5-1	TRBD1	ASTPGTAGNTIY
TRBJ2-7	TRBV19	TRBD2	ASSKRGTSGSYEQY
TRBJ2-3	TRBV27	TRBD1	ASSPQGAITDTQY
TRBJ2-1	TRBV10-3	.	AISESLLYNEQF
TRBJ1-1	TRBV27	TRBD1	ASSQGVGTEAF
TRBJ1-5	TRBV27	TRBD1	ASSQPGQGGQPQH
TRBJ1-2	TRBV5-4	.	ASSKGDGLGYGYT
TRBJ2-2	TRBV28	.	ASSPPLVSTGELF
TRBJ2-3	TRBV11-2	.	ASSPFTDTQY
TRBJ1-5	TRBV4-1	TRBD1	ASSPQAGQGAGQPQH
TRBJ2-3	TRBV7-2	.	ASSGGVKVRRVDTQY
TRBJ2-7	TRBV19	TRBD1	ASSSRQGEYREQY
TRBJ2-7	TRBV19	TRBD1	ASSIARTGGVFPEQY
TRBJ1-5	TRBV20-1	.	SASQTPSQPQH
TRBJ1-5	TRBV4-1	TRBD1	ASSHATGGSNQPQH
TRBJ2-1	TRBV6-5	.	ASSYSGGVSYNEQF
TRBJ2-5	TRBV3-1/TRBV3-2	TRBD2	ASSQVAGGRGAQY
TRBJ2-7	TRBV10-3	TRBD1	AISESGGGYEQY
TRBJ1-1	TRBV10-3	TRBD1	AISSQTGQDTEAF
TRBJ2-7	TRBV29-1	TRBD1	SVEESPGQGAVTYEQY
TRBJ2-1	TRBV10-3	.	AITGEATEQF
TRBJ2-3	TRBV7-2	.	ASSLGDFVTDTQY
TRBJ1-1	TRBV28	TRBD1	ASTVTLGQGNTEAF
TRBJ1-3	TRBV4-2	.	ASSQDRGAGNTIY
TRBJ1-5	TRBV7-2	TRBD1	ASSLKAGGQPQH
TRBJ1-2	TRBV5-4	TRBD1	ASSSGTGSAYGYT
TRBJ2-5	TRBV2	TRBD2	ASSPTSGYQETQY
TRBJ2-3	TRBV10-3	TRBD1	AISESDRGTDTQY
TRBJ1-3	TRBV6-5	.	ASSSPGAGNTIY
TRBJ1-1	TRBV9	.	ASSVADGSTNTEAF